A single sample is the source of the 14 T cell receptor beta chains below, sequenced in a study of a mutant IDH1 vaccine in newly diagnosed glioma. These TCRs are of unknown antigen specificity. Clones were sequenced by immunoSEQ multiplex PCR, and TCRdb holds only the in-frame ones, with some missing. The sample lists roughly 45,000 clones; approximately 84% were seen once. Time point meaning: week 23, last vaccination. What each vaccine dose contained was 300 ug of mutant IDH1 20-mer peptide, accompanied by topical imiquimod. Specimen: PBMCs, collected from a glioma patient whose treatment included an IDH1 peptide vaccine. The receptors derive from a woman younger than 30 with glioma. Some clones in this sample may be carry-over from other donors' samples.

The V gene is TRBV6-6, the J gene TRBJ2-7; TRBD2 matches at 8 bases. The CDR3 consists of 15 residues. Germline values: CDR1 MNHNY, CDR2 SVGAGI (reference sequence). V lost 6 bases to trimming and J lost 5 bases; unmatched junction nucleotides: 12. CDR3 protein: CASRSSGRGMDEQYF. In DNA form, the CDR3 reads TGTGCCAGCAGGTCGAGCGGGAGAGGGATGGACGAGCAGTACTTC.

The J gene is TRBJ1-5, the V gene TRBV12-5; D is undetermined. The CDR3 spans 14 residues. In germline, CDR1 is LGHNT, CDR2 FRNRAP. Trimming cost V 3 bases and J 4 bases, with 10 bases left between them. CDR3 nucleotides: TGTGCTAGTGGTTTCGGGCCGGGAAATCAGCCCCAGCATTTT. Its translation is CASGFGPGNQPQHF. Looking up the rest from reference TRBV12-5 and TRBJ1-5 gives the full variable domain: DARVTQTPRHKVTEMGQEVTMRCQPILGHNTVFWYRQTMMQGLELLAYFRNRAPLDDSGMPKDRFSAEMPDATLATLKIQPSEPRDSAVYFCASGFGPGNQPQHFGDGTRLSIL.

This clone has just one count. This chain joins TRBV14 and TRBJ2-1; TRBD2 might be the D (5 bases). The CDR3 runs 19 residues. The V gene's germline CDR1 is SGHDN and CDR2 FVKESK. The V end lost 6 bases, the J end lost 4 bases, and 28 bases lay between the germline ends. The CDR3 DNA is TGTGCCAGCAGTCCTAAAGTAAAGGGAGCTACACTCAGGTACAATGAGCAGTTCTTC. Translated: CASSPKVKGATLRYNEQFF.

V gene TRBV5-6 combines with J gene TRBJ1-1; D is unresolved. V shed 1 base and J shed 4 bases, with 8 bases lying between them. The CDR3 sequence is 13 residues long. CDR1 and CDR2 (germline): SGHDT, YYEEEE. The CDR3 sequence is CASSLSSFTEAFF. CDR3 DNA sequence: TGTGCCAGCAGCTTGTCATCCTTCACTGAAGCTTTCTTT.

The V gene is TRBV21-1, the J gene TRBJ1-5. TRBV21-1 is reported as a pseudogene. The CDR3 loop spans 10 amino acids. CDR3 coding DNA: TGTGCCAGCATACGACAGCCCCAGCATTTT. Encoded protein: CASIRQPQHF.

V and J are TRBV7-2 and TRBJ2-7; the D gene is possibly TRBD1 (5 bases). The CDR3 sequence is 13 residues long. The germline V gene has CDR1 SGHTA and CDR2 FQGNSA. V was cut by 3 bases and J by 0 bases, with 6 bases left in between. The CDR3 loop is CASSFGASYEQYF. CDR3 in DNA: TGTGCCAGCAGCTTTGGGGCCTCCTACGAGCAGTACTTC.

V usage is TRBV6-1 and J usage is TRBJ2-2; D gene ambiguous. This CDR3 region has 15 residues. V was clipped by 4 bases and J by 1 base, with 10 bases between them. Germline lookup yields CDR1 MNHNS and CDR2 SASEGT. Here the CDR3 DNA reads TGTGCCAGCAGTGTCCGACCCGGGAACACCGGGGAGCTGTTTTTT. This translates into CASSVRPGNTGELFF.

This chain uses TRBV14 with TRBJ2-6; D remains ambiguous. The CDR3 consists of 16 residues. V was clipped by 4 bases and J by 4 bases, with 14 bases between them. CDR1 is SGHDN and CDR2 is FVKESK in the germline V gene. The CDR3 loop is CASSRRMGAGANVLTF. Written as DNA, the CDR3 is TGTGCCAGCAGCCGCAGAATGGGCGCCGGGGCCAACGTCCTGACTTTC. The variable domain in full, completed from reference TRBV14 and TRBJ2-6, reads EAGVTQFPSHSVIEKGQTVTLRCDPISGHDNLYWYRRVMGKEIKFLLHFVKESKQDESGMPNNRFLAERTGGTYSTLKVQPAELEDSGVYFCASSRRMGAGANVLTFGAGSRLTVL.

This sequence joins TRBV21-1 and TRBJ1-1; the table names TRBD1, a call not compared with the DNA. TRBV21-1 is recorded as a pseudogene. CDR3 size: 16 residues. The CDR3 protein is CASSKEEDRGSTEAFF. CDR3 nucleotides: TGTGCCAGCAGCAAAGAGGAGGACAGGGGCAGCACTGAAGCTTTCTTT.

J is TRBJ1-2 and V is TRBV7-2; TRBD1 matches 8 bases. Germline CDR1 reads SGHTA; CDR2 reads FQGNSA. Trimming removed 5 bases from V and 5 bases from J; junction bases left unmatched: 4. The CDR3 is 13 residues long. The CDR3 loop reads CASSQQGGYGYTF. Written as DNA, the CDR3 is TGTGCCAGCAGCCAACAGGGGGGGTATGGCTACACCTTC.

The CDR3 nucleotides read TGTGCCAGCAGCCGGGACAGTAGCACAGATACGCAGTATTTT. It encodes CASSRDSSTDTQYF. V gene TRBV7-8 combines with J gene TRBJ2-3; 7 bases fit TRBD1. The CDR3 is 14 amino acids. The V and J ends lost 5 bases and 0 bases, in that order; junction bases with no gene match: 2. The germline V gene has CDR1 SGHVS and CDR2 FQNEAQ.

This rearrangement joins TRBV7-2 to TRBJ1-6; no clear D. Germline CDR1 is SGHTA and CDR2 is FQGNSA. The CDR3 length is 15 residues. V shed 3 bases and J shed 7 bases, with 13 bases lying between them. The CDR3 spells CASSFGSGGNSPLHF. CDR3 in DNA: TGTGCCAGCAGCTTCGGATCGGGTGGGAATTCACCCCTCCACTTT.

This clone was recorded once. This sequence joins TRBV6-1 and TRBJ2-6, with unresolved D. Germline V gives CDR1 MNHNS, CDR2 SASEGT. V was trimmed by 1 base and J by 4 bases, leaving 8 bases between them. The CDR3 has 15 residues. The CDR3 reads CASSEGSSGANVLTF. In nucleotides, the CDR3 is TGTGCCAGCAGTGAAGGGTCGTCAGGGGCCAACGTCCTGACTTTC.

The rearrangement uses TRBV19 and TRBJ2-7; TRBD1 agrees at 8 bases. CDR3 length equals 13 residues. The germline V gene encodes CDR1 LNHDA and CDR2 SQIVND (reference sequence). The V gene end was trimmed by 8 bases and the J gene end by 4 bases; junction bases not matched to a gene: 7. Here the CDR3 reads CASGTGSSYEQYF. CDR3 bases: TGTGCCAGTGGGACAGGTTCTTCGTACGAGCAGTACTTC.